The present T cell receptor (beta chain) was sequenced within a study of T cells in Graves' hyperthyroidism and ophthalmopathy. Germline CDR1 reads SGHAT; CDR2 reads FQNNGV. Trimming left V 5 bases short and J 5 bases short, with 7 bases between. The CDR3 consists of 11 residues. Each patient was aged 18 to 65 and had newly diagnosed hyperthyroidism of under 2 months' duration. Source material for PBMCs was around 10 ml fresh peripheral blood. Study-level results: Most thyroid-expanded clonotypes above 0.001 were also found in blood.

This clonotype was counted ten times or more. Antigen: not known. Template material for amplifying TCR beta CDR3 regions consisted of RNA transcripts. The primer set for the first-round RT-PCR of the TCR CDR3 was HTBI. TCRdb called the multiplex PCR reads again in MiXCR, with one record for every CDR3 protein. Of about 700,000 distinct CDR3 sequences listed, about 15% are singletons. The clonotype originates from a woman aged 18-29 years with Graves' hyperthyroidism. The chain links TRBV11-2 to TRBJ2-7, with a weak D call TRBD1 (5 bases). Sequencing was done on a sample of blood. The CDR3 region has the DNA TGTGCCAGCAGCACCAGGGACGAGCAGTACTTC. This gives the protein CASSTRDEQYF.